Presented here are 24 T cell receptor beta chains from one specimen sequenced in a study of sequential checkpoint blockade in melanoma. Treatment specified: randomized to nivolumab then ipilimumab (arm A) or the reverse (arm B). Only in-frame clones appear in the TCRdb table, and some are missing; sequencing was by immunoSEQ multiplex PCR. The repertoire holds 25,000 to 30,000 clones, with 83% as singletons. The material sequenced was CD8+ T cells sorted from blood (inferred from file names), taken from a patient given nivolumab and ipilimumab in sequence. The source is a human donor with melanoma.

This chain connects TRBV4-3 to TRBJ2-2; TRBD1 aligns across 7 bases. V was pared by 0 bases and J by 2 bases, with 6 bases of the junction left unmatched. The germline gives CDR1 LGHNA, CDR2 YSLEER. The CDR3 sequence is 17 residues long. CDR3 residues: CASSQDWTGYNTGELFF. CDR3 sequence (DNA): TGCGCCAGCAGCCAAGATTGGACAGGTTATAACACCGGGGAGCTGTTTTTT.

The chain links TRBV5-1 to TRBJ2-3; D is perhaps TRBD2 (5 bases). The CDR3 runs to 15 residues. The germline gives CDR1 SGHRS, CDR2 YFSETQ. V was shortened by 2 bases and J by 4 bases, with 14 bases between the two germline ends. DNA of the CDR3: TGCGCCAGCAGCTTTGAGGGAGTTGTCGCAGATACGCAGTATTTT. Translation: CASSFEGVVADTQYF.

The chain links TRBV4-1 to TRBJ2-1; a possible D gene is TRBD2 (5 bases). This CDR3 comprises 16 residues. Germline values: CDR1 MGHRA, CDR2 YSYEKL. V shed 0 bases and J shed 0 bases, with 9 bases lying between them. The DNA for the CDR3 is TGCGCCAGCAGCCAAGATCCCGCGGGCTCCTACAATGAGCAGTTCTTC. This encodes CASSQDPAGSYNEQFF.

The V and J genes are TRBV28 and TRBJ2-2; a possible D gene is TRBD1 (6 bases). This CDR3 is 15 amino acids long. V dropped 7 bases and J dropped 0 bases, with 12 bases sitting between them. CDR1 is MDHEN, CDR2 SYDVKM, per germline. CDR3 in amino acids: CASTIGTTNTGELFF. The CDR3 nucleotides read TGTGCCAGCACAATAGGGACAACGAACACCGGGGAGCTGTTTTTT.

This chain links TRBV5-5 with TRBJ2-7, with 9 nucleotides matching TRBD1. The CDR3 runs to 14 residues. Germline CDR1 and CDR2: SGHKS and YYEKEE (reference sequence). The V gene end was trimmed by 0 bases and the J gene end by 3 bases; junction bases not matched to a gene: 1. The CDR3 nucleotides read TGTGCCAGCAGCTTGGGGGGACAGGGCTACGAGCAGTACTTC. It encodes CASSLGGQGYEQYF.

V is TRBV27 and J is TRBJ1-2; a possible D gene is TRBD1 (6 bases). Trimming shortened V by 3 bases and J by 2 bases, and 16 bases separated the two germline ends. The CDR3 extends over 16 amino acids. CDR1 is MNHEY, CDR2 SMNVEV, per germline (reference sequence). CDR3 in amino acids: CASSLEGQGRNYGYTF. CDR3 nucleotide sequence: TGTGCCAGCAGTTTGGAAGGGCAGGGGCGAAACTATGGCTACACCTTC.

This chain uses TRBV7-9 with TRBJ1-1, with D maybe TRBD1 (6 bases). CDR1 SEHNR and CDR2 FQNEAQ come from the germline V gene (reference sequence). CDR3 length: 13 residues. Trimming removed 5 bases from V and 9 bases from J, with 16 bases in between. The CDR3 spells CASSPPSGVKAFF. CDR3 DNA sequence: TGTGCCAGCAGCCCCCCTTCAGGGGTAAAAGCTTTCTTT.

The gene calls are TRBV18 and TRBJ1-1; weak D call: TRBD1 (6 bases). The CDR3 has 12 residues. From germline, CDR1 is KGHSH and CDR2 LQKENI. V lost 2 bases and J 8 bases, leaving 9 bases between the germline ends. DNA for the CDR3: TGTGCCAGCTCACCAGGGGGCGCCGAAGCTTTCTTT. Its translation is CASSPGGAEAFF.

CDR3 DNA: TGTGCCAGCAGTTACGTTGTGGGGGGCAATGAGCAGTTCTTC. Translating it yields CASSYVVGGNEQFF. This rearrangement joins TRBV4-2 to TRBJ2-1, with a tentative D call TRBD2 (6 bases). This CDR3 has 14 amino acids. The V and J ends lost 6 bases and 6 bases respectively, with 15 bases between them. Germline V gives CDR1 LGHNA, CDR2 YNFKEQ.

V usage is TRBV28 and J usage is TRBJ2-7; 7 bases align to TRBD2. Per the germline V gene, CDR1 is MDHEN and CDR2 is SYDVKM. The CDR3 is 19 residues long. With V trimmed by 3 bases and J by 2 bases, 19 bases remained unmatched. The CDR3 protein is CASSLGRVTLAQRAYEQYF. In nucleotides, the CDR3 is TGTGCCAGCAGTTTGGGCCGCGTTACACTAGCGCAGAGGGCCTACGAGCAGTACTTC.

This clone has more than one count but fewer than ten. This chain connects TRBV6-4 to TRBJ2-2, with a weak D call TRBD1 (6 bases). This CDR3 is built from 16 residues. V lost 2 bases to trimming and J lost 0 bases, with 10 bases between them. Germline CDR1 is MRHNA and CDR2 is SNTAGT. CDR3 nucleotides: TGTGCCAGCAGTGACGGCAGGGGCACGAACACCGGGGAGCTGTTTTTT. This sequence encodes CASSDGRGTNTGELFF.

The CDR3 here is CASSNEPFSNQPQHF. The CDR3 DNA sequence: TGTGCCAGCAGTAATGAGCCCTTTAGCAATCAGCCCCAGCATTTT. The gene calls are TRBV7-2 and TRBJ1-5; D unclear. The germline V and J ends were trimmed by 6 bases and 0 bases, with 12 bases remaining between them. CDR1 is SGHTA and CDR2 is FQGNSA in the germline V gene. The CDR3 has 15 residues.

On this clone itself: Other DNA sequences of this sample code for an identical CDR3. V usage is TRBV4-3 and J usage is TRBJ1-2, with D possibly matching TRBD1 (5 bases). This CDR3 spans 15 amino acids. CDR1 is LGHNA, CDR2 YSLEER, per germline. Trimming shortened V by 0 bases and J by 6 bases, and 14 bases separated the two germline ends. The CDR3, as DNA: TGCGCCAGCAGCCAAGATGGGTCCGGGGGGGATGGCTACACCTTC. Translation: CASSQDGSGGDGYTF.

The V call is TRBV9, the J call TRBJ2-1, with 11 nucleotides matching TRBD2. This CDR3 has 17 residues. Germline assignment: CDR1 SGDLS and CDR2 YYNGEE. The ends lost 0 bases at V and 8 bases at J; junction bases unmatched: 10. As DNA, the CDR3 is TGTGCCAGCAGCGTAGGTACCCTAGCGGGAGGTAGGGATGAGCAGTTCTTC. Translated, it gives CASSVGTLAGGRDEQFF. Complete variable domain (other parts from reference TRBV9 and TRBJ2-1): DSGVTQTPKHLITATGQRVTLRCSPRSGDLSVYWYQQSLDQGLQFLIQYYNGEERAKGNILERFSAQQFPDLHSELNLSSLELGDSALYFCASSVGTLAGGRDEQFFGPGTRLTVL.

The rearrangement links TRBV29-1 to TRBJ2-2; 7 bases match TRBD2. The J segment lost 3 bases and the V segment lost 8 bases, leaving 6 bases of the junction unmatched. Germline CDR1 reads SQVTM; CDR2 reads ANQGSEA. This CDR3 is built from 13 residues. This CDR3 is CSLQAGDTGELFF. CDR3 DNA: TGCAGCTTACAGGCGGGGGACACCGGGGAGCTGTTTTTT.

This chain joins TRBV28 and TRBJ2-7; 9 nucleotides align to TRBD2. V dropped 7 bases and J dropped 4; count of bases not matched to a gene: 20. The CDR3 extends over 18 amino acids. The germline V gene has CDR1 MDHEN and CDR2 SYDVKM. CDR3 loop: CASNSPPPQTSGFYEQYF. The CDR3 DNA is TGTGCCAGCAATTCCCCTCCCCCCCAGACTAGCGGCTTTTACGAGCAGTACTTC.

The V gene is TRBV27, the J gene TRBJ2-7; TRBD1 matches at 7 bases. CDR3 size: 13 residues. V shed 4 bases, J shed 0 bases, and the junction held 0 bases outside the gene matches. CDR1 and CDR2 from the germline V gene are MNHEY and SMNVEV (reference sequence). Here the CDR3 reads CASSWTGSYEQYF. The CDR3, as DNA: TGTGCCAGCAGTTGGACAGGCTCCTACGAGCAGTACTTC.

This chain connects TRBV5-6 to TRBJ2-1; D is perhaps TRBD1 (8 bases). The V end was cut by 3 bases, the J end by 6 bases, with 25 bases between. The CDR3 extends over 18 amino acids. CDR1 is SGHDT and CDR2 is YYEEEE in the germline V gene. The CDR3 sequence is CASSSDRATAGDPNEQFF. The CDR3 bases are TGTGCCAGCAGCTCGGACAGGGCAACGGCGGGAGACCCCAATGAGCAGTTCTTC.

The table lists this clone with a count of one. CDR3 region: CASSVGGTGELFF. The CDR3 DNA is TGTGCCAGCAGCGTAGGCGGGACCGGGGAGCTGTTTTTT. This sequence joins TRBV9 and TRBJ2-2; D is perhaps TRBD2 (5 bases). The length of the CDR3 is 13 residues. V lost 0 bases and J lost 5, with 5 bases in between. CDR1 and CDR2 (germline): SGDLS, YYNGEE. The full variable domain, with the rest looked up from reference TRBV9 and TRBJ2-2, is DSGVTQTPKHLITATGQRVTLRCSPRSGDLSVYWYQQSLDQGLQFLIQYYNGEERAKGNILERFSAQQFPDLHSELNLSSLELGDSALYFCASSVGGTGELFFGEGSRLTVL.

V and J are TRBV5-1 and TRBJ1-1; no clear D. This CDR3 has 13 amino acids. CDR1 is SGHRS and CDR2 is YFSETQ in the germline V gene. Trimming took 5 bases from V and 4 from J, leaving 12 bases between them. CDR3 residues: CASRPDSGTEAFF. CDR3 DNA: TGCGCCAGCAGACCCGACTCGGGCACTGAAGCTTTCTTT.

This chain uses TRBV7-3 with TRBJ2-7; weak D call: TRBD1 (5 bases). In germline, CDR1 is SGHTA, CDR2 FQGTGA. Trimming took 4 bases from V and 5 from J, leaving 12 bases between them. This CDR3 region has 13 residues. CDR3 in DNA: TGTGCCAGCAGCTCAGATGGGGCCCACGAGCAGTACTTC. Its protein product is CASSSDGAHEQYF.

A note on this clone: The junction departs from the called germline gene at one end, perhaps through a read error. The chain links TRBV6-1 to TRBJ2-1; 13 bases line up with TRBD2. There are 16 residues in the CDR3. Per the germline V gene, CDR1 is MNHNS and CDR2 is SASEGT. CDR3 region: CASSEGTSGIYYEQFF. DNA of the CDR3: TGTGCCAGCAGTGAGGGGACTAGCGGGATCTACTATGAGCAGTTCTTC.

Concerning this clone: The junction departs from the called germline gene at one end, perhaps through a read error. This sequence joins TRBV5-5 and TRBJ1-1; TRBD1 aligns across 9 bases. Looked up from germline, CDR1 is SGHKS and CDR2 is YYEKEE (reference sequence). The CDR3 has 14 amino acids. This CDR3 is CASSLTGTGPEAFF. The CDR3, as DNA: TGCGCCAGCAGCCTCACCGGGACAGGGCCTGAAGCTTTCTTT.

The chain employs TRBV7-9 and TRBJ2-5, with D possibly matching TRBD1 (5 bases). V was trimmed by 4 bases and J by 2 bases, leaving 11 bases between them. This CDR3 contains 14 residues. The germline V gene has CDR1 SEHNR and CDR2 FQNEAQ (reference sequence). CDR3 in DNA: TGTGCCAGCAGCTCCTCAGGGATTCAAGAGACCCAGTACTTC. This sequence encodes CASSSSGIQETQYF.